This entry lists 2 T cell receptor beta chains sequenced from one sample in a study of shared clonotypes between healthy human individuals. The method was immunoSEQ multiplex PCR; TCRdb's version includes in-frame clones alone and lacks a portion of them. Among around 2.3 million clones listed, approximately 96% were seen once. The material sequenced was naive CD4+ T cells sorted from blood. Subset defined: CD45RA+ positively selected. The receptor set was obtained from a man between 18 and 35 years old in good health.

The rearrangement uses TRBV28 and TRBJ1-4; D call uncertain. CDR1 and CDR2 from the germline V gene are MDHEN and SYDVKM. The CDR3 sequence is 17 residues long. V was clipped by 1 base and J by 2 bases, with 14 bases between them. The CDR3 nucleotides read TGTGCCAGCAGTTTATTGAAGGATTTGTTCACTAATGAAAAACTGTTTTTT. Protein sequence: CASSLLKDLFTNEKLFF.

The rearrangement joins TRBV6-5 to TRBJ2-7; 8 bases match TRBD1. Trimming cost V 0 bases and J 3 bases; bases outside gene matches: 4. CDR1 is MNHEY, CDR2 SVGAGI, per germline. The CDR3 loop spans 15 amino acids. CDR3 amino acids: CASSYSRTGIYEQYF. In nucleotides, the CDR3 is TGTGCCAGCAGTTACTCCCGGACAGGGATCTACGAGCAGTACTTC.